These 18 T cell receptor beta chains came from one sample sequenced in a study of blood T cell repertoires in COVID-19 (dated by TCRdb to about 2020). Library construction relied on the immunoSEQ multiplex PCR assay. Here the immuneACCESS table is served through TCRdb, limited to in-frame sequences with V and J called. Missing clones are a known gap in these copies; in checked studies unresolved V genes cover under half, and the rest lacks a known reason. The table for this sample lists 150,000 to 200,000 clones; around 85% of them were counted only once. The ten top clones hold about 5% of the sample. The sequenced material came from peripheral blood. Every receptor here comes from a human donor in a cohort sampled during active COVID-19.

This sequence joins TRBV11-3 and TRBJ1-2; TRBD1 matches at 7 bases. Germline assignment: CDR1 SGHNT and CDR2 YENEEA. CDR3 size: 15 residues. After removal of 5 bases from V and 4 bases from J, the junction contained 10 bases not matched to a gene. CDR3 sequence (DNA): TGTGCCAGCAGCCCCGGGACAGCCTCGCTCTATGGCTACACCTTC. As protein: CASSPGTASLYGYTF.

This chain connects TRBV6-4 to TRBJ1-6; 12 nucleotides align to TRBD1. Germline CDR1 and CDR2: MRHNA and SNTAGT. The CDR3 covers 15 residues. V lost 8 bases to trimming and J lost 10 bases; unmatched junction nucleotides: 9. This CDR3 is CASGGQGAICSPLHF. CDR3 coding DNA: TGTGCCAGCGGGGGACAGGGGGCGATCTGCTCACCCCTCCACTTT.

The V gene is TRBV7-2, the J gene TRBJ2-5, with TRBD2 as a possible D gene (6 bases). Between the trimmed V and J ends, which lost 5 bases and 5 bases, there was a span of 15 bases. CDR3 size: 14 residues. CDR1 is SGHTA, CDR2 FQGNSA, per germline. DNA of the CDR3: TGTGCCAGCAGCCCCATGGGAGGAGCGGAGACCCAGTACTTC. It translates to CASSPMGGAETQYF.

This chain uses TRBV6-7 with TRBJ1-2; 8 bases fit TRBD1. Being an ORF, TRBV6-7 has a function that is uncertain. V lost 0 bases to trimming and J lost 5 bases; unmatched junction nucleotides: 14. The CDR3 runs to 18 residues. The CDR3 nucleotides read TGTGCCAGCAGTTACTCAACGTCAGGACAGGGTGGACCTTATGGCTACACCTTC. It is translated as CASSYSTSGQGGPYGYTF.

This clone appeared a few times. The chain joins TRBV5-5 to TRBJ1-5; possible D gene TRBD1, 6 bases. V shed 4 bases and J shed 2 bases, with 16 bases lying between them. CDR1 is SGHKS and CDR2 is YYEKEE in the germline V gene (reference sequence). The CDR3 loop spans 16 amino acids. CDR3 region: CASSLRSGVGNQPQHF. In DNA form, the CDR3 reads TGTGCCAGCAGCCTAAGGTCAGGGGTAGGCAATCAGCCCCAGCATTTT.

This clone came up once. The chain is built from TRBV11-1 and TRBJ2-5, with TRBD2 identical over 13 bases. J was trimmed by 4 bases and V by 5 bases; bases with no gene match: 4. Germline V gene sequence: CDR1 SGHAT, CDR2 FQDESV (reference sequence). This CDR3 region has 15 residues. As DNA, the CDR3 is TGTGCCAGCAGCATGGGACTAGCGGGATTAGAGACCCAGTACTTC. It specifies CASSMGLAGLETQYF.

DNA for the CDR3: TGTGCCAGCAGCTTGCAAGCCGGGACAGCGCGTCGAAAACTGTTTTTT. It specifies CASSLQAGTARRKLFF. V is TRBV5-4 and J is TRBJ1-4; 7 positions match TRBD1. The junction had 13 bases not matched to a gene; V was cut back by 1 base and J by 10 bases. The CDR3 covers 16 residues. CDR1 is SGHNT, CDR2 YYREEE, per germline (reference sequence).

The gene calls are TRBV6-1 and TRBJ2-7; 13 bases align to TRBD2. This CDR3 is 17 amino acids long. The V gene's germline CDR1 is MNHNS and CDR2 SASEGT. The J segment lost 5 bases and the V segment lost 4 bases, leaving 11 bases of the junction unmatched. The CDR3 protein is CASSGTSGSRVFNEQYF. The CDR3 nucleotides read TGTGCCAGCAGTGGGACTAGCGGGAGCCGAGTCTTCAACGAGCAGTACTTC.

The gene calls are TRBV29-1 and TRBJ1-1; 7 nucleotides match TRBD1. V dropped 3 bases and J dropped 4; count of bases not matched to a gene: 8. Germline V gives CDR1 SQVTM, CDR2 ANQGSEA. The CDR3 consists of 14 residues. The CDR3 nucleotides read TGCAGCGTTGACCCGACAGGGAGTAGCACTGAAGCTTTCTTT. Residues: CSVDPTGSSTEAFF.

V gene TRBV2 combines with J gene TRBJ1-5; 7 positions match TRBD1. Germline V gene data show CDR1 as SNHLY and CDR2 as FYNNEI. The CDR3 is 18 amino acids. This chain's CDR3 is CDRQPTYNPDRPNQPQHF. As DNA, the CDR3 is TGTGACCGCCAGCCAACTTACAATCCGGACAGGCCCAATCAGCCCCAGCATTTT.

J is TRBJ1-2 and V is TRBV6-2 or TRBV6-3; D gene uncertain. V lost 2 bases and J lost 8, with 9 bases in between. CDR1 is MNHEY, CDR2 SVGEGT, per germline. The CDR3 sequence is 12 residues long. DNA for the CDR3: TGTGCCAGCAGTTACGAATTCCAGGGCTACACCTTC. It specifies CASSYEFQGYTF.

The chain recombines TRBV27 with TRBJ2-1; 10 positions agree with TRBD2. The junction had 11 bases not matched to a gene; V was cut back by 5 bases and J by 4 bases. CDR1 and CDR2 (germline): MNHEY, SMNVEV (reference sequence). CDR3 length equals 17 residues. DNA for the CDR3: TGTGCCAGCAGTCCCAAGGGGGGACTAGCGACATACAATGAGCAGTTCTTC. This gives the protein CASSPKGGLATYNEQFF.

The V and J genes are TRBV28 and TRBJ1-1; 7 bases agree with TRBD1. This CDR3 has 15 amino acids. Trimming took 6 bases from V and 1 from J; bases not matched to a gene: 8. The germline CDR1 and CDR2 sequences are MDHEN and SYDVKM. The CDR3 sequence: CASRPRQGWNTEAFF. The CDR3 DNA follows: TGTGCCAGCAGGCCCCGACAGGGTTGGAACACTGAAGCTTTCTTT.

This clone was counted a single time. The V call is TRBV3-1 (or the pseudogene TRBV3-2), the J call TRBJ2-1, with a possible D match to TRBD1 (6 bases). V was trimmed by 4 bases and J by 0 bases, leaving 10 bases between them. The CDR3 sequence is 15 residues long. Germline loops: CDR1 LGHDT, CDR2 YNNKEL (reference sequence). This chain's CDR3 is CASSRGGSSYNEQFF. Here the CDR3 DNA reads TGTGCCAGCAGCCGAGGGGGAAGCTCCTACAATGAGCAGTTCTTC.

This sequence joins TRBV27 and TRBJ2-7, with 9 bases identical to TRBD1. The germline V gene encodes CDR1 MNHEY and CDR2 SMNVEV (reference sequence). CDR3 length equals 15 residues. The trim removed 5 bases at V and 3 bases at J, leaving 8 bases unmatched. The CDR3 DNA is TGTGCCAGCAGTCCTCGACAGGGGGTCCTCTACGAGCAGTACTTC. Translated: CASSPRQGVLYEQYF.

This clone was picked up many times. V is TRBV9 and J is TRBJ1-2, with D hard to call. Germline lookup yields CDR1 SGDLS and CDR2 YYNGEE. V lost 6 bases, J lost 5 bases, and 17 bases lay in between. This CDR3 comprises 14 residues. The CDR3 nucleotides are TGTGCCAGCACCAGCGAGGCCGGGGAGTATGGCTACACCTTC. Its translation: CASTSEAGEYGYTF.

The rearrangement links TRBV7-9 to TRBJ1-1, with 9 bases that match TRBD1. The trim removed 5 bases at V and 1 base at J, leaving 5 bases unmatched. This CDR3 contains 15 residues. Germline V gene lookup returns CDR1 SEHNR and CDR2 FQNEAQ (reference sequence). The CDR3 loop is CASSRDRVRNTEAFF. CDR3 nucleotides: TGTGCCAGCAGCCGGGACAGGGTCAGGAACACTGAAGCTTTCTTT.

This sequence joins TRBV19 and TRBJ2-1, with 14 nucleotides matching TRBD2. This CDR3 spans 18 amino acids. Germline lookup yields CDR1 LNHDA and CDR2 SQIVND (reference sequence). Germline trimming cut 3 bases from V and 1 base from J; bases unmatched to any gene: 5. The CDR3 sequence: CASSMGLAGAPSYNEQFF. The CDR3 DNA sequence: TGTGCCAGTAGTATGGGACTAGCGGGAGCCCCTTCCTACAATGAGCAGTTCTTC. Using reference TRBV19 and TRBJ2-1 for the parts outside the CDR3, the full variable domain is DGGITQSPKYLFRKEGQNVTLSCEQNLNHDAMYWYRQDPGQGLRLIYYSQIVNDFQKGDIAEGYSVSREKKESFPLTVTSAQKNPTAFYLCASSMGLAGAPSYNEQFFGPGTRLTVL.